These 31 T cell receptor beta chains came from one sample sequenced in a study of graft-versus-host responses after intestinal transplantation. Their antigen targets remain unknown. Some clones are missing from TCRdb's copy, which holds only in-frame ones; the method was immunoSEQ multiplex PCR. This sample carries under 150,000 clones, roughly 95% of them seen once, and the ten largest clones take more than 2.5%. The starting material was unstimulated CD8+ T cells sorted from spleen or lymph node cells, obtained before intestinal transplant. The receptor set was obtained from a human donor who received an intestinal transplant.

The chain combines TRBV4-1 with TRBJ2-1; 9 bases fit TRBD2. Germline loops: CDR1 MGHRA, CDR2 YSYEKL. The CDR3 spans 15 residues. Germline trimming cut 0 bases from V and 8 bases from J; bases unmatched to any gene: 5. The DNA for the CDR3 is TGCGCCAGCAGCCAAGATTGGGCGGGAGGGTATGAGCAGTTCTTC. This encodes CASSQDWAGGYEQFF.

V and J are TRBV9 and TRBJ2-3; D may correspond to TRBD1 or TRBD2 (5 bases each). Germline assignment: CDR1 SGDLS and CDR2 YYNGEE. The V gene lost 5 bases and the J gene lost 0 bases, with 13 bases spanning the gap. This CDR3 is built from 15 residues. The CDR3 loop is CASSTGTASTDTQYF. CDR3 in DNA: TGTGCCAGCAGTACCGGGACCGCTAGCACAGATACGCAGTATTTT.

The CDR3 loop reads CASRSGTYNEQFF. CDR3 bases: TGTGCCAGCAGGAGCGGGACCTACAATGAGCAGTTCTTC. J is TRBJ2-1 and V is TRBV28; TRBD2 matches 7 bases. The CDR3 has 13 residues. Trimming removed 6 bases from V and 2 bases from J; junction bases left unmatched: 1. Germline values: CDR1 MDHEN, CDR2 SYDVKM.

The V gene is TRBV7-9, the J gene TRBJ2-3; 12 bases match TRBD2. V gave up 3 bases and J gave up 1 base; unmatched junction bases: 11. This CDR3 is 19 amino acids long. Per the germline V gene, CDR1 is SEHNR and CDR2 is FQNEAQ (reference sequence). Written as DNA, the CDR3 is TGTGCCAGCAGCTTTCCACTAGCGGGAGGCCCCCGGGGCACAGATACGCAGTATTTT. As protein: CASSFPLAGGPRGTDTQYF. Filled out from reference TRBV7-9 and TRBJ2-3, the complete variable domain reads DTGVSQNPRHKITKRGQNVTFRCDPISEHNRLYWYRQTLGQGPEFLTYFQNEAQLEKSRLLSDRFSAERPKGSFSTLEIQRTEQGDSAMYLCASSFPLAGGPRGTDTQYFGPGTRLTVL.

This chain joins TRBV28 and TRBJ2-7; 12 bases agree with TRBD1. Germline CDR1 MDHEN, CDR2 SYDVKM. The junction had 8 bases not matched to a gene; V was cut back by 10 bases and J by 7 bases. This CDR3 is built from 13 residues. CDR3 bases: TGTGCCACTGGGACAGGGGGCGCGGGGGAGCAGTACTTC. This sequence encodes CATGTGGAGEQYF.

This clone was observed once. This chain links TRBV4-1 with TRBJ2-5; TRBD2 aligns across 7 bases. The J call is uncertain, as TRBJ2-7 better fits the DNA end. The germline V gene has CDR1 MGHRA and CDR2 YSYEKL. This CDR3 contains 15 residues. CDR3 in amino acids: CASSQDASGSYEQYF. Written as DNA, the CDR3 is TGCGCCAGCAGCCAAGATGCTAGCGGCTCCTACGAGCAGTACTTC.

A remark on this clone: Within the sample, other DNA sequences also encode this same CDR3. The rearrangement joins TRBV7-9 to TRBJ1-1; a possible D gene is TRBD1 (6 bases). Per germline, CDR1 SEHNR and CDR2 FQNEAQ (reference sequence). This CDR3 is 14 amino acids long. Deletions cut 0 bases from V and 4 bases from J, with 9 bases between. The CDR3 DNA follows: TGTGCCAGCAGCTTAGCGACAGGCGGCACTGAAGCTTTCTTT. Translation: CASSLATGGTEAFF.

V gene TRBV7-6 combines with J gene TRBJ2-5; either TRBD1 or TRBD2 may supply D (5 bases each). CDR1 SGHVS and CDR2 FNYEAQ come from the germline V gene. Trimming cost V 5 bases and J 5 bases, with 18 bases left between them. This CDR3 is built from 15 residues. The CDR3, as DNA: TGTGCCAGCAGCCCGGGACCACCAAATCGGGAGACCCAGTACTTC. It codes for CASSPGPPNRETQYF.

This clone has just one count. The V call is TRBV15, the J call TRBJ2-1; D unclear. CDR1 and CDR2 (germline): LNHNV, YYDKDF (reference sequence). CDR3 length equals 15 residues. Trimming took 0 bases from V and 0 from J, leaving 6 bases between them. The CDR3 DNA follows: TGTGCCACCAGCAGAGACCGGAGCTCCTACAATGAGCAGTTCTTC. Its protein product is CATSRDRSSYNEQFF.

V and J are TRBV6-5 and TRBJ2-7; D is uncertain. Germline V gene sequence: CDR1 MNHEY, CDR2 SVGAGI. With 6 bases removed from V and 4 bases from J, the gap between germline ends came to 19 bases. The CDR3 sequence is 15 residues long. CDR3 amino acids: CASSQVAEQRYEQYF. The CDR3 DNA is TGTGCCAGCAGCCAAGTTGCGGAGCAGAGGTACGAGCAGTACTTC.

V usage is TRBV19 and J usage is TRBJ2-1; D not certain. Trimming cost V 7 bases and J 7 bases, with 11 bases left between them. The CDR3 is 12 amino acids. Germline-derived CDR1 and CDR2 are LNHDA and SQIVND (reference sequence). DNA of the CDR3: TGTGCCAGTACCCACGGGCAGAATGAGCAGTTCTTC. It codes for CASTHGQNEQFF.

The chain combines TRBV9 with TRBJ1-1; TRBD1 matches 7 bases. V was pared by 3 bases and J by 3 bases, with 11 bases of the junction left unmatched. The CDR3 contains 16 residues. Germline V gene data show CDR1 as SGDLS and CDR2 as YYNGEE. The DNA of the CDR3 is TGTGCCAGCAGCGCGGGGTGGGGACAGCTGGACACTGAAGCTTTCTTT. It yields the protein CASSAGWGQLDTEAFF.

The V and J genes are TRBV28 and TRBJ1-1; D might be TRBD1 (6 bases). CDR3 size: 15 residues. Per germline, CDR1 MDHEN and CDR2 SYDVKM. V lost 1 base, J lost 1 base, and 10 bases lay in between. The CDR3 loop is CASSLSRTENTEAFF. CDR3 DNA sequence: TGTGCCAGCAGTTTATCCCGGACAGAGAACACTGAAGCTTTCTTT.

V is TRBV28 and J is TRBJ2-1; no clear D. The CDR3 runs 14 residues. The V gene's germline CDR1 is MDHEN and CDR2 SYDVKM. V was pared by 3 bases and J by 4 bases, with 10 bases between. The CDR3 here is CASSLPPGYNEQFF. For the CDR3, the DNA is TGTGCCAGCAGTTTGCCCCCGGGTTACAATGAGCAGTTCTTC.

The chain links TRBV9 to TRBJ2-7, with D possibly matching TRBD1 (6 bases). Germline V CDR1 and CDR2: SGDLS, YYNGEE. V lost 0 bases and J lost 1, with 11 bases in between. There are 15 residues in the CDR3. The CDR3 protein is CASSVEGTPSYEQYF. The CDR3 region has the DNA TGTGCCAGCAGCGTAGAAGGGACACCTTCCTACGAGCAGTACTTC.

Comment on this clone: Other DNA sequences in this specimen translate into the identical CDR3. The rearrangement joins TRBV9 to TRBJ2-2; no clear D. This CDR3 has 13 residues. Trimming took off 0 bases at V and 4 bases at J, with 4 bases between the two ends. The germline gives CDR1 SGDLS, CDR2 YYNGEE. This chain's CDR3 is CASSVEGTGELFF. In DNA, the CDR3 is TGTGCCAGCAGCGTAGAGGGCACCGGGGAGCTGTTTTTT.

The CDR3 nucleotides are TGTGCCAGCAGCTTGAGAGGTGGAATTCAGGAAGCTTTCTTT. Protein sequence: CASSLRGGIQEAFF. The J gene is TRBJ1-1, the V gene TRBV13, with D unresolved. Germline CDR1 PRHDT, CDR2 FYEKMQ (reference sequence). CDR3 length: 14 residues. Between the trimmed V and J ends, which lost 3 bases and 8 bases, there was a span of 16 bases.

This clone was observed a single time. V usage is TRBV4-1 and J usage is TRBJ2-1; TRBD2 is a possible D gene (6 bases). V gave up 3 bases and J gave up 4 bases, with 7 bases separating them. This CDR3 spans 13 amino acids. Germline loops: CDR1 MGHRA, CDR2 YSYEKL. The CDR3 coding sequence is TGCGCCAGCAGCCACCGGGGGTACAATGAGCAGTTCTTC. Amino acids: CASSHRGYNEQFF.

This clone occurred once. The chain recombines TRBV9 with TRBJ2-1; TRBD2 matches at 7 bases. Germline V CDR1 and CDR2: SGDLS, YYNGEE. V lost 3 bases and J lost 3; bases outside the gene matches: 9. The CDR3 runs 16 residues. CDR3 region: CASSDPPSGVYNEQFF. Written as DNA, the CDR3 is TGTGCCAGCAGCGACCCCCCGAGCGGGGTCTACAATGAGCAGTTCTTC.

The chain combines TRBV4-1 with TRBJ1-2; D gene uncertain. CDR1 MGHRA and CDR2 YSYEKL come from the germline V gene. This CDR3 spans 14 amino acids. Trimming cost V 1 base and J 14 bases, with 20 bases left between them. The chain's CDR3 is CASSQAGGNRIRTF. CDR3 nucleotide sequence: TGCGCCAGCAGCCAAGCAGGCGGAAATCGTATAAGGACCTTC.

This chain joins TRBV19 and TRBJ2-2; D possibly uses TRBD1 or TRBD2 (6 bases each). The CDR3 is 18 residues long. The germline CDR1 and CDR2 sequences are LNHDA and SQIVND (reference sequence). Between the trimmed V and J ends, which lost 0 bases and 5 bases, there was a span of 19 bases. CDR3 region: CASSIDLFSGDRTGELFF. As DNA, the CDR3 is TGTGCCAGTAGTATAGATCTATTTTCGGGAGACAGGACCGGGGAGCTGTTTTTT.

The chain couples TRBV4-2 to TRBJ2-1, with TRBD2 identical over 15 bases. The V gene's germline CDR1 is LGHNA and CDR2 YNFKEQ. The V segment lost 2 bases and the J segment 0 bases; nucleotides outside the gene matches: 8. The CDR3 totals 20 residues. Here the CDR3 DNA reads TGTGCCAGCAGCCAACTCGGGACTAGCGGGAGGAAAAGCTCCTACAATGAGCAGTTCTTC. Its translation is CASSQLGTSGRKSSYNEQFF.

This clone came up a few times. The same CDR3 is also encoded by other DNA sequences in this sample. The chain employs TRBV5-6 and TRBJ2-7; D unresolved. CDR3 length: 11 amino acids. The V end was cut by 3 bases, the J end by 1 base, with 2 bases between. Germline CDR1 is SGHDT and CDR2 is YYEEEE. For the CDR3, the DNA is TGTGCCAGCAGCTCTTCCTACGAGCAGTACTTC. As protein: CASSSSYEQYF. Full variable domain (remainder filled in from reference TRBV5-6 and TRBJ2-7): DAGVTQSPTHLIKTRGQQVTLRCSPKSGHDTVSWYQQALGQGPQFIFQYYEEEERQRGNFPDRFSGHQFPNYSSELNVNALLLGDSALYLCASSSSYEQYFGPGTRLTVT.

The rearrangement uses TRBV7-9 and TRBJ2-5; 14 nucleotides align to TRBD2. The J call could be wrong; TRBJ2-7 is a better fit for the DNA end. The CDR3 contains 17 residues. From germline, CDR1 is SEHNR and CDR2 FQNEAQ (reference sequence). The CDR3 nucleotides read TGTGCCAGCAGCTATCGACTAGCGGGAGGGCCCACCTACGAGCAGTACTTC. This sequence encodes CASSYRLAGGPTYEQYF.

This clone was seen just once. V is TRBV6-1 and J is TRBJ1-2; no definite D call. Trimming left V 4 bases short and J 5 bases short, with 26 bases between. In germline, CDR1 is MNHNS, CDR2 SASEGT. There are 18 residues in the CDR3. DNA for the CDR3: TGTGCCAGCAGTGGATTGGTGGAGGGCGAGACGCTAGAGTATGGCTACACCTTC. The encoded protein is CASSGLVEGETLEYGYTF.

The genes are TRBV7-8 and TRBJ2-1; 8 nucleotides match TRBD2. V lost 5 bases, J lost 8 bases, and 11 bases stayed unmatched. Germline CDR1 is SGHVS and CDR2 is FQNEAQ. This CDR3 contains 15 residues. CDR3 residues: CASSASGVAGYEQFF. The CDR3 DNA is TGTGCCAGCAGCGCCTCGGGGGTAGCGGGATATGAGCAGTTCTTC.

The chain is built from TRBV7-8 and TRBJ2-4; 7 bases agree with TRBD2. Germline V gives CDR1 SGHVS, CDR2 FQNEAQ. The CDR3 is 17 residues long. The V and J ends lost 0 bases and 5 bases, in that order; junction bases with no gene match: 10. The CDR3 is CASSLALWRESQNIQYF. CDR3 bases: TGTGCCAGCAGCTTAGCGCTTTGGCGGGAGTCCCAAAACATTCAGTACTTC.

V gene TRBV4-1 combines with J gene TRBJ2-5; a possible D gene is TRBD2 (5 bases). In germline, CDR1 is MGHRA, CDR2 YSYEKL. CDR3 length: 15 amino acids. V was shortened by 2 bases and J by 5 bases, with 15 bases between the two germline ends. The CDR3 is CASSQSVASGETQYF. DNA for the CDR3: TGCGCCAGCAGCCAAAGTGTGGCATCGGGGGAGACCCAGTACTTC.

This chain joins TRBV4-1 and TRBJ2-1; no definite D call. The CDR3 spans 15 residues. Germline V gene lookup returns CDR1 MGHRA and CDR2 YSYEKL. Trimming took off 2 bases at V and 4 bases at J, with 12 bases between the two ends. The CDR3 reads CASSQFELRYNEQFF. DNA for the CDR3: TGCGCCAGCAGCCAATTTGAATTACGGTACAATGAGCAGTTCTTC.

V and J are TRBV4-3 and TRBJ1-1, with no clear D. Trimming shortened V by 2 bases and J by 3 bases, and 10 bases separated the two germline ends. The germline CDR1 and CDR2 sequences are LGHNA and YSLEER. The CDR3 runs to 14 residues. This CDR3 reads CASSQIPGDTEAFF. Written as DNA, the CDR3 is TGCGCCAGCAGCCAAATCCCGGGAGACACTGAAGCTTTCTTT.

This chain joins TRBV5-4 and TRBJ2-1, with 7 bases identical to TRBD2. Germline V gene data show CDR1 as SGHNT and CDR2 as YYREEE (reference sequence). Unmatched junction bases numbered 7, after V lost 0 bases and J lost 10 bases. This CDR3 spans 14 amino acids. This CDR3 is CASSLVAGAGEQFF. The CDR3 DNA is TGTGCCAGCAGCTTGGTGGCGGGAGCGGGGGAGCAGTTCTTC.